This paragraph covers one TCR beta chain sequence. TCRdb redid the calling of the 5' RACE reads with MiXCR, one entry per CDR3 protein. The data contain 250,000 to 300,000 distinct CDR3 sequences, 8% to 9.5% of them singletons. The data derive from a study of identical twins. The ends were cut back, 5 bases at V and 0 bases at J, with 10 bases in the middle. CDR3 length: 15 amino acids. Germline V gives CDR1 MNHNS, CDR2 SASEGT. These data are also associated with another study on yellow fever vaccine responses in identical twins.

This clonotype was sampled from a woman between 18 and 29 years old in good health. The chain is built from TRBV6-1 and TRBJ2-2; the D is unclear. Source material: CD8+ T cells sorted from blood. The CDR3 protein is CASSLLIANTGELFF. DNA for the CDR3: TGTGCCAGCAGTCTCTTGATTGCGAACACCGGGGAGCTGTTTTTT.